Shown below are 8 T cell receptor beta chains from a single sample sequenced in a study of blood T cells in healthy people across ages. A second roughly 6 to 12 cycle PCR used barcoded and J-beta primers. A single record per CDR3 protein comes from TCRdb applying MiXCR to the 5' RACE reads. The top ten hold just over 15% of the sample, which has about 650,000 distinct CDR3 sequences, about 30% seen once. The specimen sequenced was blood. The receptors were gathered from an elderly woman in good health.

The J gene is TRBJ2-2, the V gene TRBV30; weak D call: TRBD1 (6 bases). The CDR3 extends over 13 amino acids. Germline assignment: CDR1 GTSNPN and CDR2 SVGIG (reference sequence). V lost 8 bases and J 6 bases, leaving 16 bases between the germline ends. CDR3 residues: CARGGILAGELFF. CDR3 nucleotide sequence: TGTGCCCGAGGGGGAATATTAGCCGGGGAGCTGTTTTTT.

As regards this clonotype: Given the absence of the conserved phenylalanine or tryptophan at the CDR3 end, a read error is likely. The chain carries TRBV20-1 and TRBJ2-7; 9 bases are a match to TRBD1. Germline assignment: CDR1 DFQATT and CDR2 SNEGSKA (reference sequence). V trimming: 6 bases; J trimming: 7 bases; junction bases outside the gene matches: 16. This CDR3 contains 15 residues. The DNA of the CDR3 is TGCAGTGCCGTCGCTGACGGACAGGGGTTGGGGGAGCAGTACCTC. Amino acid sequence: CSAVADGQGLGEQYL.

This clonotype was observed many times. The gene calls are TRBV4-1 and TRBJ2-3; the match to TRBD2 covers 10 bases. Germline assignment: CDR1 MGHRA and CDR2 YSYEKL. The length of the CDR3 is 16 residues. J gave up 1 base and V 3 bases, and 4 bases lay outside the gene matches. CDR3 nucleotides: TGCGCCAGCAGCCATCAGACTAGCGGGCGCACAGATACGCAGTATTTT. Amino acid sequence: CASSHQTSGRTDTQYF.

This clonotype has more than one count but fewer than ten. Just one base apart from a much larger clone, this may be a read error. The rearrangement joins TRBV10-3 to TRBJ2-7; D gene uncertain. Trimming removed 6 bases from V and 7 bases from J, with 22 bases in between. Looked up from germline, CDR1 is ENHRY and CDR2 is SYGVKD. The CDR3 loop spans 15 amino acids. CDR3 region: CAISSSAAISNEQYF. CDR3 coding DNA: TGTGCCATCAGCTCTTCTGCAGCTATATCCAATGAGCAGTACTTC.

There are many counts of this clonotype. The chain combines TRBV28 with TRBJ2-3; tentative D call: TRBD2 (6 bases). Germline CDR1 reads MDHEN; CDR2 reads SYDVKM. The CDR3 is 13 residues long. V was clipped by 9 bases and J by 4 bases, with 14 bases between them. The CDR3 protein is CASLTPGADTQYF. As DNA, the CDR3 is TGTGCCAGTTTAACACCGGGGGCAGATACGCAGTATTTT. The complete variable domain, with remaining parts taken from reference TRBV28 and TRBJ2-3, reads DVKVTQSSRYLVKRTGEKVFLECVQDMDHENMFWYRQDPGLGLRLIYFSYDVKMKEKGDIPEGYSVSREKKERFSLILESASTNQTSMYLCASLTPGADTQYFGPGTRLTVL.

This clonotype was observed at least ten times. The rearrangement links TRBV5-5 to TRBJ1-5, with 8 bases fitting TRBD1. CDR3 length: 15 amino acids. Germline assignment: CDR1 SGHKS and CDR2 YYEKEE (reference sequence). The ends lost 0 bases at V and 3 bases at J; junction bases unmatched: 2. This CDR3 reads CASSLDRGFNQPQHF. CDR3 DNA sequence: TGTGCCAGCAGCTTGGACAGGGGGTTCAATCAGCCCCAGCATTTT.

The sample holds many counts of this clonotype. This sequence joins TRBV20-1 and TRBJ2-5; D ambiguous. V shed 0 bases and J shed 0 bases, with 11 bases lying between them. Per the germline V gene, CDR1 is DFQATT and CDR2 is SNEGSKA (reference sequence). This CDR3 is 15 amino acids long. The chain's CDR3 is CSARDPTRYQETQYF. The DNA for the CDR3 is TGCAGTGCTAGAGACCCTACACGGTACCAAGAGACCCAGTACTTC.

As to this clonotype: Germline and junction disagree at one end, which may indicate a read error. The V and J genes are TRBV7-9 and TRBJ1-1; D gene ambiguous. Germline CDR1 and CDR2: SEHNR and FQNEAQ (reference sequence). This CDR3 region has 15 residues. CDR3 in amino acids: CTSSDVGSMNTEAFF. In DNA, the CDR3 is TGTACCAGCAGCGACGTGGGCAGTATGAACACTGAAGCTTTCTTT.